The entry that follows covers one T cell receptor (beta chain) sequence. Antigen specificity is unknown. This sample was included in a study of T cell repertoires in cytomegalovirus infection. At the level of the study: Alongside well-studied HLA-B-restricted CMV epitopes, recently identified HLA-C-restricted CMV epitopes were also used. Public TCR beta signature analysis indicated the presence of both CMV infection and matching HLA type. Overall study findings and caveats: Within the response measured ex vivo, HLA-C-restricted CMV-specific TCR beta clonotypes were dominant.

The V gene's germline CDR1 is SGHAT and CDR2 FQNNGV. The CDR3 extends over 15 amino acids. V lost 5 bases to trimming and J lost 8 bases, with 22 bases between them. TCRdb used MiXCR to reprocess the reads, holding one entry per CDR3 protein. The sample holds approximately 220,000 distinct CDR3 sequences, less than 50% seen once. Sequenced here: CD8+ T cells from cultured PBMCs, sampled from culture after CMV antigen stimulation. The chain links TRBV11-2 to TRBJ2-7; tentatively, D is TRBD1 (6 bases). The TCR was taken from a human donor in good health (CMV status not recorded). Some clones in this sample may be carry-over from other donors' samples. CDR3 amino acids: CASSPQTGYEGQQYF. CDR3 in DNA: TGTGCCAGCAGCCCCCAAACAGGGTACGAGGGCCAGCAGTACTTC.